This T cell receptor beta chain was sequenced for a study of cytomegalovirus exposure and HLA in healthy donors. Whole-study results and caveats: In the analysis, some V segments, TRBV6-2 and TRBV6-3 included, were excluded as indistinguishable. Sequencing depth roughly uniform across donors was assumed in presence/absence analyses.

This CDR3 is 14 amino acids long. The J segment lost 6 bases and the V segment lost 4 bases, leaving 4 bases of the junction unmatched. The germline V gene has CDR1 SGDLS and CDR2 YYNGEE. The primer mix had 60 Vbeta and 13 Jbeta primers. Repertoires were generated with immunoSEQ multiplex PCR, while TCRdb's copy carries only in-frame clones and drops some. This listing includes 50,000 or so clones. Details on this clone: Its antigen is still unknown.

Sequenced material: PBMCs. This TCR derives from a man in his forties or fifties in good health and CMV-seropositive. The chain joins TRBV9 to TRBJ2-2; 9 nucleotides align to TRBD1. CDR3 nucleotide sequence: TGTGCCAGCAGCCCGCGGACAGGGGCCGGGGAGCTGTTTTTT. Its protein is CASSPRTGAGELFF.